One TCR beta chain is described in this entry. Its antigen specificity is not known. The record has no base qualities; no much larger clone is one base away. Ficoll-Paque density gradient centrifugation was used to isolate PBMCs. These data are taken from a study of T-cell memory formation after mild COVID-19 (dated by TCRdb to about 2021). About the study as a whole: TCR sequence clusters from the two donors were largely donor specific. In two donors, T-cell clones that expanded and contracted after mild COVID-19 were followed by sequencing TCRalpha and TCRbeta repertoires longitudinally. The cohort comprised two young, previously healthy adult volunteers, one female and one male. Broad study findings and their caveats: Clones contracting from day 15 to 85 had balanced CD4/CD8 phenotypes, while a second wave expanding from day 15 to 37 was biased towards CD4+. SARS-CoV-2 specificity was not confirmed for the second-wave clones peaking on day 37. Contracting CD4+ clones appeared mostly in the CM and EM memory subsets, whereas CD8+ clones were enriched in EMRA. Some responding clones were detected in pre-infection memory, suggesting pre-existing cross-reactive memory T cells joined the SARS-CoV-2 response. Only two mild cases were covered by the study, and larger cohorts that include severe cases with pre-infection samples were considered necessary.

Sequencer: Illumina NovaSeq 6000. Using 5'RACE with constant-segment primers, TCRalpha and TCRbeta cDNA libraries were constructed, with sample barcodes and unique molecular identifiers added in the process. Trizol reagent was used to extract RNA from every sample. The libraries were amplified in two PCR steps, and the second step added a second sample barcode and Illumina TruSeq adapters. The libraries were sequenced on an Illumina NovaSeq using 2 x 150 bp paired-end reads. In the original analysis: Reads were demultiplexed and collapsed into UMI-guided consensus sequences with migec v1.2.7. With mixcr v2.1.11, UMI consensuses were aligned to TRA and TRB V and J templates and assembled into clonotypes. A clonotype was counted as expanded or contracted only if both edgeR and NoisET called the change significant, with noise models trained on biological replicates. For edgeR calls, the cutoffs were a false discovery rate-adjusted p below 0.01 and a log2 fold-change threshold of 1. As an exploratory analysis of dynamics, max-normalized trajectories of the 1000 most abundant clonotypes were examined by PCA with hierarchical clustering. Separately sequenced CD4+ and CD8+ repertoires were used to assign the CD4 or CD8 phenotype of responding clones. Starting from the raw public reads, TCRdb applied fastp trimming at Q25, assembled clones with MiXCR and retained in-frame beta chains. Under each unique CDR3 protein, matching rows form one entry showing the most common genes and DNA. For this entry, the V and J calls and clone size follow TCRdb and not the study's own pipeline. This sample lists roughly 310,000 distinct CDR3 sequences; more than 15% were detected once. The ten largest clonotypes hold 20% to 25% of the sample.

Trimming takes 6 bases from V and 0 bases from J, and the germline ends sit 14 bases apart. The CDR3, from cysteine to phenylalanine, totals 15 residues. The only DNA kept is the CDR3, 45 bases in frame from the first base. From the germline V gene, CDR1 is MNHNS and CDR2 is SASEGT. The sequence was collected from a man aged 18 to 29 who had mild COVID-19 (a few samples of this study predate the infection). The sample titles of this study are shuffled in the database, so cell type and time point are left out; the donor was told from shared clones. Source material: PBMCs or a T cell subset sorted from them (not recorded which). The chain is made from TRBV6-1 and TRBJ1-1; perhaps TRBD1 is the D gene, with 5 bases matching. The nucleotide sequence is TGTGCCAGCAGATCCGGGACGGCCTTGAACACTGAAGCTTTCTTT. This sequence encodes CASRSGTALNTEAFF.